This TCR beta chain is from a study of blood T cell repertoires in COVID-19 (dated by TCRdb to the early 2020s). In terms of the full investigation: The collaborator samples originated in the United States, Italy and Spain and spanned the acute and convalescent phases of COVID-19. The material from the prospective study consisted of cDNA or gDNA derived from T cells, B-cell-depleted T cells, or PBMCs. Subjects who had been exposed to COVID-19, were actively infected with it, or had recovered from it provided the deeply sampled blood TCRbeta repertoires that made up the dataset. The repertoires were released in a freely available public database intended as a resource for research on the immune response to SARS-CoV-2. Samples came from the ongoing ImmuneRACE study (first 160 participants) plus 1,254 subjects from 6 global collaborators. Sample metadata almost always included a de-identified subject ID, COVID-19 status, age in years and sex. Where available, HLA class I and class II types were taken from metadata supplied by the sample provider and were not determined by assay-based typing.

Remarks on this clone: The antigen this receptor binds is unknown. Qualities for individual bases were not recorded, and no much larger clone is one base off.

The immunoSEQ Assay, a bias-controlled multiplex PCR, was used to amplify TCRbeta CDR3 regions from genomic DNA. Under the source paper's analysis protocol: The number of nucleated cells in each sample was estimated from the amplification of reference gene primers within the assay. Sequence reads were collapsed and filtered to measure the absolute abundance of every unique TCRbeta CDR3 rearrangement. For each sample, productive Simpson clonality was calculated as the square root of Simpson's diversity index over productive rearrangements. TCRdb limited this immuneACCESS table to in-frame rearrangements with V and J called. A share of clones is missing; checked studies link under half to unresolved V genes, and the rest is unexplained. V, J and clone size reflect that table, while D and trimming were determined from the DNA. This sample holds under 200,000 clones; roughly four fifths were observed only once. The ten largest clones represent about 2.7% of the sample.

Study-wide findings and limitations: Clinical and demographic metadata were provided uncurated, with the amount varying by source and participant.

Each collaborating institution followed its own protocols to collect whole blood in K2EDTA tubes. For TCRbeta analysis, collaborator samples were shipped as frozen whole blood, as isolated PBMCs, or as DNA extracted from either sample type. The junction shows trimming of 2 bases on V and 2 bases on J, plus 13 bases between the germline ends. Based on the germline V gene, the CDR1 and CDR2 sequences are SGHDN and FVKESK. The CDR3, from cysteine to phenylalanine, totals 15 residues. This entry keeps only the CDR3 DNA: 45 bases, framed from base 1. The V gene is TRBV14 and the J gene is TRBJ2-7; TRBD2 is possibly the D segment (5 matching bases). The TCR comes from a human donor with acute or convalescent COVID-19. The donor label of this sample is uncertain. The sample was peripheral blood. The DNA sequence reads TGTGCCAGCAGCCAACCGGGGTCACCACCCTACGAGCAGTACTTC. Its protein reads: CASSQPGSPPYEQYF.